This is a list of T cell receptor beta chains from one sample in a study of blood T cell repertoires in COVID-19. Profiling relied on immunoSEQ multiplex PCR, and the TCRdb table lists in-frame clones only, not all of them. The sample has about 100,000 clones; about 90% are singletons. The sample consisted of peripheral blood. The receptor source for this set is a woman aged 30 to 39 with acute or convalescent COVID-19. Each CDR3 is given with its conserved first and last residue. Each record gives: D gene, clone size, V gene, J gene, CDR3 DNA, CDR3 protein. D genes are given only for firm matches. Some rows mark clone size as missing; the rest say once, few, many or name a class of expanded clone.

TRBD1	-	TRBV6-5	TRBJ2-1	TGTGCCAGCAGTTCCAGACAGGGGGATTACAATGAGCAGTTCTTC	CASSSRQGDYNEQFF
-	once	TRBV18	TRBJ1-1	TGTGCCAGCTCCCCCTCCCCCACAAACACTGAAGCTTTCTTT	CASSPSPTNTEAFF
TRBD1	-	TRBV27	TRBJ1-5	TGTGCCAGCAGTTCACAGGGGATCGATCAGCCCCAGCATTTT	CASSSQGIDQPQHF
-	-	TRBV6-5	TRBJ2-5	TGTGCCAGCAGCCAAACCGGTCTCCAAGAGACCCAGTACTTC	CASSQTGLQETQYF
-	few	TRBV3-1/TRBV3-2	TRBJ1-2	TGTGCCAGCAGCCAAGGGCGGACATCTAAGGGTAACTATGGCTACACCTTC	CASSQGRTSKGNYGYTF
TRBD1	-	TRBV28	TRBJ2-1	TGTGCCAGCACTAGTAGGGGGCGCCGAAATGAGCAGTTCTTC	CASTSRGRRNEQFF
-	-	TRBV7-9	TRBJ2-1	TGTGCCAGCACCACCGTTCAGGGCCCTCACAATGAGCAGTTCTTC	CASTTVQGPHNEQFF
TRBD1	-	TRBV5-5	TRBJ1-2	TGTGCCAGCAGCTTTTGGGACAGGGGGACCTATGGCTACACCTTC	CASSFWDRGTYGYTF
-	-	TRBV5-1	TRBJ2-7	TGCGCCAGCACCTCTTCGCGGGGCAGCGGTAACGAGCAGTACTTC	CASTSSRGSGNEQYF
-	-	TRBV5-6	TRBJ2-7	TGTGCCAGCAGCTTGGATAACGAGCAGTACTTC	CASSLDNEQYF
TRBD1	-	TRBV28	TRBJ1-2	TGTGCCAGTACAGGGGGCGCAGGCTATGGCTACACCTTC	CASTGGAGYGYTF
TRBD2	-	TRBV10-2	TRBJ2-3	TGCGCCAGCAGGGAGCTAGCGGGGTCGGGAGATACGCAGTATTTT	CASRELAGSGDTQYF
-	-	TRBV7-9	TRBJ2-5	TGTGCCAGCAGCTTAGTCGGTTGGACCCAGTACTTC	CASSLVGWTQYF
-	-	TRBV2	TRBJ1-2	TGTGCCAGCAAGCGGGAAAACTATGGCTACACCTTC	CASKRENYGYTF
-	-	TRBV5-1	TRBJ1-4	TGCGCCAGCAGCTTGGGGGCGGGCGAAAAACTGTTTTTT	CASSLGAGEKLFF
-	-	TRBV30	TRBJ1-1	TGTGCCCACTCAAATGGTGTCGGGGTAGCTGAAGCTTTCTTT	CAHSNGVGVAEAFF
TRBD1	once	TRBV28	TRBJ1-1	TGTGCCAGCAGTTTGCGGACAGGGAACACTGAAGCTTTCTTT	CASSLRTGNTEAFF
-	-	TRBV2	TRBJ2-1	TGTGCCAGCAGTCTAGACAGCCCGACCTACAATGAGCAGTTCTTC	CASSLDSPTYNEQFF
TRBD1	many	TRBV5-1	TRBJ2-7	TGCGCCAGCAGCCCACAGGGACAGGGATACTCCTACGAGCAGTACTTC	CASSPQGQGYSYEQYF
-	-	TRBV6-5	TRBJ1-2	TGTGCCAGCAGTTACGACGGGGGACCCTCTAACTATGGCTACACCTTC	CASSYDGGPSNYGYTF
TRBD2	-	TRBV5-1	TRBJ2-3	TGCGCCAGCAGCTTGGTGGGACTAAGCACAGATACGCAGTATTTT	CASSLVGLSTDTQYF
-	few	TRBV6-2/TRBV6-3	TRBJ1-5	TGTGCCAGCAGTTTCGGGAGCAATCAGCCCCAGCATTTT	CASSFGSNQPQHF